The 10 T cell receptor beta chains listed next were all sequenced from one sample in a study of cytomegalovirus exposure and HLA in healthy donors. Some clones are missing from TCRdb's copy, which holds only in-frame ones; the method was immunoSEQ multiplex PCR. This repertoire shows 150,000 or so clones, roughly 89% found once; its top ten account for about 8.2%. The sample was PBMCs. These receptors all come from a woman under 30 in good health and CMV-seropositive.

J is TRBJ2-3 and V is TRBV10-3, with D unresolved. This CDR3 is 14 amino acids long. With 6 bases removed from V and 0 bases from J, the gap between germline ends came to 10 bases. Germline V lookup: CDR1 ENHRY, CDR2 SYGVKD. The CDR3 nucleotides read TGTGCCATCAGCGACACATCTAGCACAGATACGCAGTATTTT. It specifies CAISDTSSTDTQYF.

The chain links TRBV10-3 to TRBJ2-2; TRBD1 matches at 8 bases. The germline CDR1 and CDR2 sequences are ENHRY and SYGVKD. Germline trimming cut 6 bases from V and 3 bases from J; bases unmatched to any gene: 6. The CDR3 runs 15 residues. CDR3 sequence reads: CAIRGQGADTGELFF. CDR3 DNA sequence: TGTGCCATCAGGGGCCAGGGGGCAGACACCGGGGAGCTGTTTTTT.

The chain recombines TRBV19 with TRBJ2-7; TRBD2 might be the D (7 bases). This CDR3 is built from 15 residues. Germline V gene sequence: CDR1 LNHDA, CDR2 SQIVND (reference sequence). Between the trimmed V and J ends, which lost 6 bases and 2 bases, there was a span of 17 bases. For the CDR3, the DNA is TGTGCCAGTAGGGATCGGGGGGCAAGGGCCTACGAGCAGTACTTC. Translating it yields CASRDRGARAYEQYF.

This clone was seen just once. The V and J genes are TRBV19 and TRBJ2-3, with a weak D call TRBD2 (5 bases). This CDR3 has 15 residues. V gave up 5 bases and J gave up 0 bases, with 12 bases separating them. Germline V gene lookup returns CDR1 LNHDA and CDR2 SQIVND (reference sequence). The CDR3 spells CASSVHRGSTDTQYF. CDR3 DNA: TGTGCCAGTAGTGTCCACCGGGGTAGCACAGATACGCAGTATTTT.

V and J are TRBV5-4 and TRBJ1-2, with 8 bases matching TRBD1. Germline V gene data show CDR1 as SGHNT and CDR2 as YYREEE (reference sequence). Germline trimming cut 5 bases from V and 3 bases from J; bases unmatched to any gene: 3. The CDR3 is made up of 13 amino acids. DNA for the CDR3: TGTGCCAGCAGACTGGGACAGGACTATGGCTACACCTTC. It yields the protein CASRLGQDYGYTF.

V gene TRBV11-1 combines with J gene TRBJ2-7; TRBD1 might be the D (5 bases). Germline loops: CDR1 SGHAT, CDR2 FQDESV (reference sequence). This CDR3 comprises 13 residues. The V and J ends lost 5 bases and 4 bases respectively, with 12 bases between them. The CDR3 loop is CASSNKGLYEQYF. The CDR3 nucleotides read TGTGCCAGCAGCAATAAGGGGTTATACGAGCAGTACTTC.

The chain links TRBV10-3 to TRBJ2-7, with TRBD2 matching 10 bases. The CDR3 has 17 amino acids. V shed 0 bases and J 2 bases; nucleotides not matched to a gene: 7. Germline loops: CDR1 ENHRY, CDR2 SYGVKD. The DNA for the CDR3 is TGTGCCATCAGTGAGTCTCTTACTAGCGGGGTAACCTACGAGCAGTACTTC. This sequence encodes CAISESLTSGVTYEQYF.

This rearrangement joins TRBV2 to TRBJ1-5; D gene uncertain. With 4 bases removed from V and 2 bases from J, the gap between germline ends came to 9 bases. The germline V gene has CDR1 SNHLY and CDR2 FYNNEI. The CDR3 contains 14 residues. CDR3 sequence: CASSGGKGNQPQHF. The DNA of the CDR3 is TGTGCCAGCAGTGGAGGGAAAGGCAATCAGCCCCAGCATTTT.

The rearrangement links TRBV28 to TRBJ1-2; no clear D gene. V was cut by 1 base and J by 4 bases, with 13 bases left in between. CDR1 is MDHEN and CDR2 is SYDVKM in the germline V gene. The CDR3 is made up of 15 amino acids. The CDR3 region has the DNA TGTGCCAGCAGTTTATCTCCAGGATCTTTCTATGGCTACACCTTC. Protein: CASSLSPGSFYGYTF.

The rearrangement joins TRBV25-1 to TRBJ1-4; 7 bases are a match to TRBD1. The CDR3 has 16 residues. Germline CDR1 reads MGHDK; CDR2 reads SYGVNS. V lost 2 bases to trimming and J lost 7 bases; unmatched junction nucleotides: 10. The CDR3 DNA reads as TGTGCCAGCAGTGAAGGTGGGACAGTGTCGGGTGAAAAACTGTTTTTT. It codes for CASSEGGTVSGEKLFF.